This TCR beta chain derives from a study of blood T cell repertoires in COVID-19. CDR3 size: 14 residues. In germline, CDR1 is SEHNR, CDR2 FQNEAQ (reference sequence). V was clipped by 0 bases and J by 6 bases, with 11 bases between them. Repertoires were generated with immunoSEQ multiplex PCR, while TCRdb's copy carries only in-frame clones and drops some. The sample lists some 200,000 clones; 87% were seen once. This clonotype was obtained from a woman aged 30 to 39 who had recovered from COVID-19. The sequencing sample was made of PBMCs or T cells enriched from blood (not recorded which). The chain joins TRBV7-9 to TRBJ1-1; D gene unclear. The CDR3 here is CASSLASLRPEAFF. The CDR3 DNA reads TGTGCCAGCAGCTTAGCCTCACTACGCCCTGAAGCTTTCTTT.